This TCR beta chain was retrieved from a study of T-cell reconstitution after alpha-beta-depleted transplantation in children. Unique molecular identifiers were built into the TCRbeta library. TCRdb processed the PCR reads anew with MiXCR; each CDR3 protein has one entry. The data contain about 490,000 distinct CDR3 sequences, roughly a tenth of them singletons. The table lists this clonotype with many counts. Its cognate antigen is unknown. There are 15 residues in the CDR3. Germline CDR1 is SGHRS and CDR2 is YFSETQ. With V trimmed by 4 bases and J by 5 bases, 8 bases remained unmatched. Broader study findings: In patients about two months after transplant, alpha-beta T cells reportedly arose from several hundred expanded graft clones. Elevated TCRbeta diversity at day 60 was traced, in some patients, to surviving recipient T cells and thymic progenitors.

The receptor was isolated from a child younger than 10 with inherited bone marrow failure, due to receive a stem cell transplant. Sequenced material: PBMCs, taken before TCRalphabeta/CD19-depleted stem cell transplant. The chain has TRBV5-1 and TRBJ2-3, with 9 bases aligning to TRBD2. DNA for the CDR3: TGCGCCAGCAGCCCCGGGACTAGCACCGGAGATACGCAGTATTTT. This translates into CASSPGTSTGDTQYF.